Listed below are T cell receptor beta chains from one sample, sequenced in a study of blood T cell repertoires in COVID-19. Profiling relied on immunoSEQ multiplex PCR, and the TCRdb table lists in-frame clones only, not all of them. Here the sample spans around 380,000 clones, roughly 86% being singletons. Sequencing was performed on peripheral blood. These receptors originate from a human donor with acute or convalescent COVID-19. The donor label of this sample is uncertain. CDR3s include the opening cysteine and the closing phenylalanine or tryptophan. The order of the fields is clone size, J gene, D gene, V gene, CDR3 protein, CDR3 DNA. D genes are given only for firm matches. The size of a clone is reported for some rows only, either as once, few or many, or as a class for expanded clones.

NA | TRBJ1-1 | TRBD1 | TRBV5-1 | CASSSTGFTEAFF | TGCGCCAGCAGCTCGACAGGGTTCACTGAAGCTTTCTTT
NA | TRBJ1-6 | NA | TRBV19 | CASSISGNPNSPLHF | TGTGCCAGTAGTATTTCGGGTAACCCTAATTCACCCCTCCACTTT
once | TRBJ1-1 | NA | TRBV2 | CASSKLSGLTNTEAFF | TGTGCCAGCAGTAAACTCTCGGGACTCACGAACACTGAAGCTTTCTTT
NA | TRBJ1-2 | NA | TRBV9 | CASSVMGRYGYTF | TGTGCCAGCAGCGTAATGGGCCGCTATGGCTACACCTTC
NA | TRBJ1-2 | NA | TRBV14 | CASSQGRDYGYTF | TGTGCCAGCAGCCAAGGGAGGGACTATGGCTACACCTTC
NA | TRBJ2-1 | TRBD2 | TRBV11-2 | CASSSPFKLAGALFF | TGTGCCAGCAGCTCCCCCTTCAAATTAGCGGGAGCACTGTTCTTC
NA | TRBJ1-4 | NA | TRBV7-9 | CASSLQGSNEKLFF | TGTGCCAGCAGCCTACAGGGCTCTAATGAAAAACTGTTTTTT
NA | TRBJ1-5 | NA | TRBV6-5 | CASGRTNSNQPQHF | TGTGCCAGCGGGCGGACTAATAGCAATCAGCCCCAGCATTTT
once | TRBJ1-2 | TRBD1 | TRBV3-1/TRBV3-2 | CASSPGLRQGEDGYTF | TGTGCCAGCAGCCCCGGGTTGCGACAGGGTGAGGATGGCTACACCTTC
NA | TRBJ1-1 | TRBD1 | TRBV11-2 | CASSLSGQLSTYTEAFF | TGTGCCAGCAGCTTATCGGGACAGCTTTCTACTTACACTGAAGCTTTCTTT
NA | TRBJ1-2 | NA | TRBV5-1 | CASSLVTGYGYTF | TGCGCCAGCAGCTTGGTTACAGGGTATGGCTACACCTTC
few | TRBJ1-2 | TRBD1 | TRBV2 | CASSRDRGSGGYTF | TGTGCCAGCAGTCGGGACAGGGGATCGGGTGGCTACACCTTC
NA | TRBJ2-7 | NA | TRBV29-1 | CSVSRGIYEQYF | TGCAGCGTTAGTAGGGGTATCTACGAGCAGTACTTC
NA | TRBJ1-1 | NA | TRBV3-1/TRBV3-2 | CASSPQRVYTEAFF | TGTGCCAGCTCACCCCAGCGGGTATACACTGAAGCTTTCTTT
NA | TRBJ1-2 | TRBD1 | TRBV24-1 | CATSDRDRGWGGYTF | TGTGCCACCAGTGACCGGGACAGGGGGTGGGGTGGCTACACCTTC
NA | TRBJ2-5 | NA | TRBV6-5 | CASSTPGRGETQYF | TGTGCCAGCAGTACCCCGGGGAGGGGGGAGACCCAGTACTTC
NA | TRBJ2-3 | TRBD2 | TRBV9 | CASSAGLAALIYTQYF | TGTGCCAGCAGCGCTGGACTAGCGGCCCTCATCTATACGCAGTATTTT
NA | TRBJ1-2 | NA | TRBV6-5 | CATTGFGGYTF | TGTGCCACAACAGGGTTCGGCGGCTACACCTTC
NA | TRBJ1-1 | NA | TRBV4-1 | CASSQDPQSVTEAFF | TGCGCCAGCAGCCAAGATCCTCAAAGCGTCACTGAAGCTTTCTTT
NA | TRBJ1-4 | TRBD1 | TRBV5-8 | CASSRGQGAYEKLFF | TGTGCCAGCAGCCGGGGACAGGGGGCGTATGAAAAACTGTTTTTT
once | TRBJ2-6 | TRBD1 | TRBV18 | CASSPGQAGSGANVLTF | TGTGCCAGCTCACCTGGACAGGCGGGCTCTGGGGCCAACGTCCTGACTTTC
NA | TRBJ1-2 | NA | TRBV6-5 | CASSYSNRDSYGYTF | TGTGCCAGCAGTTACTCTAACAGGGATAGCTATGGCTACACCTTC
few | TRBJ1-1 | NA | TRBV1 | CTSSQDPHIQGDTEAFF | TGCACCAGCAGCCAAGATCCGCACATACAGGGAGACACTGAAGCTTTCTTT
NA | TRBJ1-2 | NA | TRBV3-1/TRBV3-2 | CASSQPGSGSGSGYTF | TGTGCCAGCAGCCAACCCGGGTCCGGGTCTGGGAGCGGCTACACCTTC
NA | TRBJ1-1 | NA | TRBV5-5 | CASRSVYTEAFF | TGTGCCAGCAGGTCCGTGTACACTGAAGCTTTCTTT
NA | TRBJ1-2 | NA | TRBV12-3/TRBV12-4 | CASSSIGLRGYTF | TGTGCCAGCAGTTCCATTGGACTTCGAGGCTACACCTTC
NA | TRBJ1-4 | TRBD1 | TRBV2 | CASIEDRGEKLFF | TGTGCCAGCATCGAGGACAGGGGAGAAAAACTGTTTTTT
NA | TRBJ2-7 | TRBD1 | TRBV10-3 | CAISPGQDYYEQYF | TGTGCCATTTCACCGGGACAGGACTATTACGAGCAGTACTTC
NA | TRBJ2-7 | TRBD1 | TRBV28 | CAIGQAPYEQYF | TGTGCCATAGGACAGGCCCCCTACGAGCAGTACTTC
NA | TRBJ2-7 | NA | TRBV28 | CASRMTGYSYEQYF | TGTGCCAGCCGGATGACAGGCTACTCCTACGAGCAGTACTTC
NA | TRBJ2-2 | TRBD1 | TRBV30 | CAWTGAGGTGELFF | TGTGCCTGGACAGGAGCAGGGGGAACCGGGGAGCTGTTTTTT
few | TRBJ2-2 | TRBD2 | TRBV5-1 | CASSLTSGTRGAGELFF | TGCGCCAGCAGCTTGACTAGCGGGACTCGGGGAGCCGGGGAGCTGTTTTTT
NA | TRBJ1-5 | NA | TRBV28 | CASILSGGNQPQHF | TGTGCCAGCATCCTCTCCGGGGGCAATCAGCCCCAGCATTTT
NA | TRBJ1-6 | NA | TRBV5-1 | CASSLAGSYNSPLHF | TGCGCCAGCAGCTTGGCAGGGTCCTATAATTCACCCCTCCACTTT
NA | TRBJ1-2 | NA | TRBV19 | CASSIGLLGGYTF | TGTGCCAGTAGTATCGGTTTACTCGGGGGCTACACCTTC
NA | TRBJ1-2 | TRBD1 | TRBV28 | CASSFPQRDRAYGYTF | TGTGCCAGCAGCTTTCCCCAAAGGGACAGGGCATATGGCTACACCTTC
NA | TRBJ1-2 | TRBD1 | TRBV6-2/TRBV6-3 | CASSLGTGDYTF | TGTGCCAGCAGTTTAGGGACAGGGGACTACACCTTC
NA | TRBJ2-1 | TRBD1 | TRBV2 | CASGSGQGYNEQFF | TGTGCCAGCGGATCGGGACAGGGGTACAATGAGCAGTTCTTC
NA | TRBJ1-3 | NA | TRBV6-5 | CASSRDRSSGNTIYF | TGTGCCAGCAGCCGCGACAGGAGCTCTGGAAACACCATATATTTT
once | TRBJ2-3 | NA | TRBV19 | CATDAGSHGGVDTQYF | TGTGCCACCGACGCGGGAAGTCATGGAGGTGTAGATACGCAGTATTTT
NA | TRBJ2-7 | NA | TRBV2 | CASSVASGGEQYF | TGTGCCAGCTCCGTCGCATCCGGGGGCGAGCAGTACTTC
NA | TRBJ1-5 | NA | TRBV24-1 | CATSDLQSNQPQHF | TGTGCCACCAGTGATTTGCAGAGCAATCAGCCCCAGCATTTT
few | TRBJ1-1 | NA | TRBV5-1 | CASSYQTGMNTEAFF | TGCGCCAGCAGCTACCAGACAGGCATGAACACTGAAGCTTTCTTT
few | TRBJ2-7 | TRBD1 | TRBV6-5 | CASSYGRGFRYEQYF | TGTGCCAGCAGTTACGGCAGGGGGTTTAGGTACGAGCAGTACTTC
once | TRBJ1-2 | TRBD1 | TRBV19 | CASSPFTGGDYGYTF | TGTGCCAGTAGCCCATTCACAGGGGGCGACTATGGCTACACCTTC
NA | TRBJ1-3 | NA | TRBV14 | CASAGVQSGNTIYF | TGTGCCAGCGCGGGAGTGCAATCAGGAAACACCATATATTTT
NA | TRBJ1-6 | NA | TRBV5-1 | CASSLVWEPSNSPLHF | TGCGCCAGCAGCTTGGTTTGGGAGCCGTCAAATTCACCCCTCCACTTT
NA | TRBJ2-1 | NA | TRBV19 | CASSMVLTFDEQFF | TGTGCCAGTAGTATGGTCCTGACTTTTGATGAGCAGTTCTTC
NA | TRBJ2-7 | NA | TRBV19 | CASSLVGHSSYEQYF | TGTGCCAGTAGCCTGGTGGGGCATAGCTCCTACGAGCAGTACTTC
NA | TRBJ2-1 | TRBD2 | TRBV2 | CASSREAPRGNEQFF | TGTGCCAGCAGCCGGGAGGCCCCCCGCGGCAATGAGCAGTTCTTC
NA | TRBJ1-2 | TRBD1 | TRBV30 | CASSRDRNYGYTF | TGTGCCTCTAGCAGGGACAGAAACTATGGCTACACCTTC